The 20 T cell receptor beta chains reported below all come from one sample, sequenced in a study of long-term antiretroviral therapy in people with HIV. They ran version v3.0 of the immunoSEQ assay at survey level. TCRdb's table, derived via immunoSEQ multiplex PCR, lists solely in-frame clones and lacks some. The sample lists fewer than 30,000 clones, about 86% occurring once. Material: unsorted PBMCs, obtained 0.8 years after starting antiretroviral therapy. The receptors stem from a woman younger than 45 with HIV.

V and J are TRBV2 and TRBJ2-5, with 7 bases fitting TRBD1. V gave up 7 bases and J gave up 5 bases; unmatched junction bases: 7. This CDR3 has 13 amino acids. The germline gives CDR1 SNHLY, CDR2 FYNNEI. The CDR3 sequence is CASTRDSRETQYF. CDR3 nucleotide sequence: TGTGCCAGCACCAGGGACAGCCGGGAGACCCAGTACTTC.

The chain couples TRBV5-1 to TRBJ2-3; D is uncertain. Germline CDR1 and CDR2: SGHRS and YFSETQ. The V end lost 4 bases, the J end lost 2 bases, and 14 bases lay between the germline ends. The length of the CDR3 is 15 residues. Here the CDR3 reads CASSMGVGNTDTQYF. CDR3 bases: TGCGCCAGCAGCATGGGTGTAGGGAACACAGATACGCAGTATTTT.

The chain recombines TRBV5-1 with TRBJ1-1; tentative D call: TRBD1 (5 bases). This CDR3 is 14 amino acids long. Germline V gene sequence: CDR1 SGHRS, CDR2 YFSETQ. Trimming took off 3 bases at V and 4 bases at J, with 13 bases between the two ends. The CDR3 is CASSSQGVGTEAFF. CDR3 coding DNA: TGCGCCAGCAGCTCCCAGGGTGTCGGCACTGAAGCTTTCTTT.

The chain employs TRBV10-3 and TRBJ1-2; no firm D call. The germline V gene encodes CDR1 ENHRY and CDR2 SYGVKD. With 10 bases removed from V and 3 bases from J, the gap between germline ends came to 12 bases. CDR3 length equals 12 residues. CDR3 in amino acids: CATNDRDYGYTF. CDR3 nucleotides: TGTGCCACCAATGATAGAGACTATGGCTACACCTTC.

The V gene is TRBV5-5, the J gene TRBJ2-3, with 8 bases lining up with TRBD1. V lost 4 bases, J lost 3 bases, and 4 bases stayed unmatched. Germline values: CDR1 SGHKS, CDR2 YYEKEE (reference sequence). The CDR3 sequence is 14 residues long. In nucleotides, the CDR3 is TGTGCCAGCAGCCAAAGGACAGGGACAGATACGCAGTATTTT. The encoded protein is CASSQRTGTDTQYF.

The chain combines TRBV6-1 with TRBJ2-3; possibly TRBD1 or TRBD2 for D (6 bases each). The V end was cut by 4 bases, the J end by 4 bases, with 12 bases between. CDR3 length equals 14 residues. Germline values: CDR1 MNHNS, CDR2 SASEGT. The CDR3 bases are TGTGCCAGCAGTGTATACAGGGAGGCAGATACGCAGTATTTT. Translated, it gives CASSVYREADTQYF.

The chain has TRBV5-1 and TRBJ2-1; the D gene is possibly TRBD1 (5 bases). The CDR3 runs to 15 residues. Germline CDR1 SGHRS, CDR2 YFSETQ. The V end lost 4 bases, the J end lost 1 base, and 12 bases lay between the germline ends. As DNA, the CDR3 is TGCGCCAGCAGCGCAACAGGTGAATCCTACAATGAGCAGTTCTTC. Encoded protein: CASSATGESYNEQFF.

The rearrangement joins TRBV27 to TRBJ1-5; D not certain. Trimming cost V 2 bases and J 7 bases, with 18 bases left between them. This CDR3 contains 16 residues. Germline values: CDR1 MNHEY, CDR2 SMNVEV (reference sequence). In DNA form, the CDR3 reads TGTGCCAGCAGTTTAGAAGGACCCTCTCTTGGGCAGCCCCAGCATTTT. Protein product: CASSLEGPSLGQPQHF.

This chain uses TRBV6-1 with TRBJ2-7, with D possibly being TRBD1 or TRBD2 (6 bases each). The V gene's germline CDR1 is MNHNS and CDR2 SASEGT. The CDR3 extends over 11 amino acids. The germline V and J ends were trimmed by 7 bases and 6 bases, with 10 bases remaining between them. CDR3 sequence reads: CASIEGGEQYV. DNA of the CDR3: TGTGCCAGCATCGAGGGGGGCGAGCAGTACGTC.

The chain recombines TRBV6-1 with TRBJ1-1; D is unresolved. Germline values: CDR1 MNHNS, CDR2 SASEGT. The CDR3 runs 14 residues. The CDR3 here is CLAERYAENTEAFF. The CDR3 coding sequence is TGTTTGGCCGAAAGGTACGCCGAGAACACTGAAGCTTTCTTT.

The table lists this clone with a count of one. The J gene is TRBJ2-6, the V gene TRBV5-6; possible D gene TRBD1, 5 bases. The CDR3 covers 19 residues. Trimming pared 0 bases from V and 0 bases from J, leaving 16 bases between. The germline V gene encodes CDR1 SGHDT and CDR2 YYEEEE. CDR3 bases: TGTGCCAGCAGCTTGGCGGATAGGGGCTTCAGCTCTGGGGCCAACGTCCTGACTTTC. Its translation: CASSLADRGFSSGANVLTF.

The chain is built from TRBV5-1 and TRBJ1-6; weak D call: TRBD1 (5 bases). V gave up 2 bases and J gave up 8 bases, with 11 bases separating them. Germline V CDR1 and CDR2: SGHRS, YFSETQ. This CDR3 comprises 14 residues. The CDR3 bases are TGCGCCAGCAGCTTTTCAGGGTTGGATTCACCCCTCCACTTT. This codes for CASSFSGLDSPLHF. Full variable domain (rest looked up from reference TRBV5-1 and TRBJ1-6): KAGVTQTPRYLIKTRGQQVTLSCSPISGHRSVSWYQQTPGQGLQFLFEYFSETQRNKGNFPGRFSGRQFSNSRSEMNVSTLELGDSALYLCASSFSGLDSPLHFGNGTRLTVT.

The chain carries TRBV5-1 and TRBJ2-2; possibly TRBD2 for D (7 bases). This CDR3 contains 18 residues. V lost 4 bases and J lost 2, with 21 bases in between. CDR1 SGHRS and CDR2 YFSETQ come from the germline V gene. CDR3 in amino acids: CASSGQPRGGPNTGELFF. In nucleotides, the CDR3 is TGCGCCAGCAGCGGCCAACCGAGGGGGGGGCCCAACACCGGGGAGCTGTTTTTT.

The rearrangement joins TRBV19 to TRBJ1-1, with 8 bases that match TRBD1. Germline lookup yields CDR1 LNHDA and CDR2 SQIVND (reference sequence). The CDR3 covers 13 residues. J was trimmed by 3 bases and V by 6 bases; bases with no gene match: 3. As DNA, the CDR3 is TGTGCCAGTAGGGCGACAGGGGACACTGAAGCTTTCTTT. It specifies CASRATGDTEAFF.

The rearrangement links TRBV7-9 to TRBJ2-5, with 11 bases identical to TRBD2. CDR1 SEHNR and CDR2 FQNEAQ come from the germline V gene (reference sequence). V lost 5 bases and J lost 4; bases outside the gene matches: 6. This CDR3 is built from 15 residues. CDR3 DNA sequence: TGTGCCAGCAGCCTATCTAGCGGGGGGTCAGAGACCCAGTACTTC. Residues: CASSLSSGGSETQYF.

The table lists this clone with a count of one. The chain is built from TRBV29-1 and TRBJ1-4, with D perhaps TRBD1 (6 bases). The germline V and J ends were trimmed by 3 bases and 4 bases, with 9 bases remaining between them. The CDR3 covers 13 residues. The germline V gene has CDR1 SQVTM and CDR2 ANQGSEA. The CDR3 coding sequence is TGCAGCGTTGATACAGGGAGTAATGAAAAACTGTTTTTT. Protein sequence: CSVDTGSNEKLFF.

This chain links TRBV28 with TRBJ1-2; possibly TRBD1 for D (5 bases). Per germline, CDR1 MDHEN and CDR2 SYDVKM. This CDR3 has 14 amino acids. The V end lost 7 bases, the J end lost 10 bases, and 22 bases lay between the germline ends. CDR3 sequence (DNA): TGTGCCAGCAACGAACCGGGACGGAAAGAGGACTACACCTTC. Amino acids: CASNEPGRKEDYTF.

CDR3 in amino acids: CASSFQIEAFF. The CDR3 DNA reads as TGTGCCAGCAGCTTTCAGATTGAAGCTTTCTTT. V usage is TRBV7-2 and J usage is TRBJ1-1; unclear D gene. The CDR3 has 11 amino acids. Trimming took off 3 bases at V and 7 bases at J, with 6 bases between the two ends. Germline CDR1 is SGHTA and CDR2 is FQGNSA.

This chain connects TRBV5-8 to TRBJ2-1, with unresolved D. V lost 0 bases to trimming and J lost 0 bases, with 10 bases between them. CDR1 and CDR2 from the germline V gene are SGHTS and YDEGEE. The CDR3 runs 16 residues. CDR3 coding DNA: TGTGCCAGCAGCTTGGCCAAGATGAGCTCCTACAATGAGCAGTTCTTC. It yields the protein CASSLAKMSSYNEQFF.

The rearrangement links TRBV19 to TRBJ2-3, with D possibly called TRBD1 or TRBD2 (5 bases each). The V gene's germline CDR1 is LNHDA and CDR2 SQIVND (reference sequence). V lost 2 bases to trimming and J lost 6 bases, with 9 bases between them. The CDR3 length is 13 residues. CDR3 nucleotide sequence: TGTGCCAGTAGTATACGGGGCAGGGATACGCAGTATTTT. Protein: CASSIRGRDTQYF.